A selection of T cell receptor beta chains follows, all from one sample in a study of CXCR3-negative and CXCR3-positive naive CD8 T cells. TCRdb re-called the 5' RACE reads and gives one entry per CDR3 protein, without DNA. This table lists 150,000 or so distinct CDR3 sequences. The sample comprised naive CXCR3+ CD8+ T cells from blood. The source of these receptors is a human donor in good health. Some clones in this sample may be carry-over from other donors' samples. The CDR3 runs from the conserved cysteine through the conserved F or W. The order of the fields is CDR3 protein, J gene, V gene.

CATSRVQGPEAFF | TRBJ1-1 | TRBV15
CASDQVGGLTEAFF | TRBJ1-1 | TRBV30
CAFGTGGPGELFF | TRBJ2-2 | TRBV30
CASSLWSGANVLTF | TRBJ2-6 | TRBV5-1
CASSEEVTLYGYTF | TRBJ1-2 | TRBV2
CASSLQGSDGYTF | TRBJ1-2 | TRBV13
CASSADTGREKLFF | TRBJ1-4 | TRBV9
CASSLRLAVYNEQFF | TRBJ2-1 | TRBV21-1
CASSSDGRDGYTF | TRBJ1-2 | TRBV5-5
CASRPGVAVVEQFF | TRBJ2-1 | TRBV2
CASSLDAGWPREQYF | TRBJ2-7 | TRBV28
CSVLLNTEAFF | TRBJ1-1 | TRBV29-1
CASSLEEDTQYF | TRBJ2-3 | TRBV5-1
CASSASWGWGAEAFF | TRBJ1-1 | TRBV9
CASSETTYEQYF | TRBJ2-7 | TRBV19
CASSLAWIQETQYF | TRBJ2-5 | TRBV11-2